This T cell receptor (beta chain) came from a study of response to subunit inactivated influenza vaccine. This clonotype has only a few counts. Its antigen is still unknown. Germline V CDR1 and CDR2: SGHKS, YYEKEE (reference sequence). There are 14 residues in the CDR3. The V gene lost 3 bases and the J gene lost 2 bases, with 11 bases spanning the gap. In TCRdb, the RT-PCR reads were re-called with MiXCR into one record per CDR3 protein. The table has hundreds of thousands of distinct CDR3 sequences, about 18% seen once; the top ten hold about a tenth. Study observations and caveats: Authors suggested that a seasonal influenza vaccination recruits few new T cells each time.

The chain recombines TRBV5-5 with TRBJ2-5, with D hard to call. The sequencing used PBMCs from blood, collected 5 days after vaccination. The TCR originated in a man aged 45 to 65 who received an inactivated influenza vaccine. CDR3 loop: CASSWKDLQETQYF. The CDR3 DNA is TGTGCCAGCAGCTGGAAAGATCTGCAAGAGACCCAGTACTTC.